A selection of T cell receptor beta chains follows, all from one sample in a study of PD-1 blockade in classical Hodgkin lymphoma. Only in-frame clones appear in the TCRdb table, and some are missing; sequencing was by immunoSEQ multiplex PCR. Of more than 20,000 clones in the sample, 88% were seen once. The sample consisted of peripheral blood mononuclear cells (PBMCs), taken before the fourth cycle of nivolumab. The source is a human donor with classical Hodgkin lymphoma. Both conserved end residues are part of each CDR3. Each record gives: D gene, clone size, V gene, J gene, CDR3 DNA, CDR3 protein. A D gene is named only where the DNA matches it firmly. Clone sizes are given selectively: once, few, many, or a class where the clone is expanded.

TRBD2	NA	TRBV7-3	TRBJ2-7	TGTGCCAGCAGCACTGGACTAGCGGGGGGAGAGCAGTACTTC	CASSTGLAGGEQYF
TRBD1	few	TRBV5-4	TRBJ2-5	TGTGCCAGCAGCCCTCCGGGACAGGGGGGAATGGAGACCCAGTACTTC	CASSPPGQGGMETQYF
NA	NA	TRBV6-1	TRBJ1-6	TGTGCCAGCAGTGAGTTGGGGGGCATTAATTCACCCCTCCACTTT	CASSELGGINSPLHF
TRBD2	NA	TRBV7-6	TRBJ2-1	TGTGCCAGCAGCCCCAATAGCGGGGGGCCCTTCAATGAGCAGTTCTTC	CASSPNSGGPFNEQFF
NA	few	TRBV6-5	TRBJ1-1	TGTGCCAGCAGTTATTCGGGGAGGGGGAACACTGAAGCTTTCTTT	CASSYSGRGNTEAFF
NA	NA	TRBV6-1	TRBJ1-1	TGTGCCAGCAGTGATGCAGGGAGGGTGAACACTGAAGCTTTCTTT	CASSDAGRVNTEAFF
NA	NA	TRBV7-2	TRBJ2-7	TGTGCCAGCAGCCCAGCAGCAGGCTCCTACGAGCAGTACTTC	CASSPAAGSYEQYF
NA	NA	TRBV30	TRBJ2-7	TGTGCCTGGATGGGGGAGGTGTCCCTTGGGGAGCAGTACTTC	CAWMGEVSLGEQYF
TRBD2	NA	TRBV6-1	TRBJ2-7	TGTGCCAGCAGTGAACGTTTAGGTCTCCTAGCGGGAGGAGCCTACGAGCAGTACTTC	CASSERLGLLAGGAYEQYF
NA	NA	TRBV2	TRBJ2-5	TGTGCCAGCAGCCGGGACTCAGCAGAGACCCAGTACTTC	CASSRDSAETQYF
NA	NA	TRBV9	TRBJ2-3	TGTGCCAGCAGCGTTCAGACTATCACAGATACGCAGTATTTT	CASSVQTITDTQYF
NA	NA	TRBV4-2	TRBJ2-2	TGTGCCAGCAGCCAAGGACTAGGGGGAACCGGGGAGCTGTTTTTT	CASSQGLGGTGELFF
NA	NA	TRBV4-1	TRBJ1-2	TGCGCCAGCAGCCAATTGGATCTGGTTTCAAACTATGGCTACACCTTC	CASSQLDLVSNYGYTF
NA	once	TRBV5-1	TRBJ1-2	TGCGCCAGCAGCTTTGGGATAACCTATGGCTACACCTTC	CASSFGITYGYTF
TRBD1	NA	TRBV6-1	TRBJ1-4	TGTGCCAGCAAGAGGGACAGGTCCAATGAAAAACTGTTTTTT	CASKRDRSNEKLFF